The clone carrying this TCR beta chain has a single count. The source of the sample is a study of blood T cell repertoires in COVID-19. Study summary: The United States, Italy and Spain were the sources of the acute and convalescent COVID-19 samples. T cells, B-cell-depleted T cells, or PBMCs supplied cDNA or gDNA.

The CDR3 is 15 amino acids. Looked up from germline, CDR1 is SGDLS and CDR2 is YYNGEE. Trimming shortened V by 4 bases and J by 7 bases, and 15 bases separated the two germline ends. Original methodology: Amplification of reference gene primers provided the estimated nucleated cell counts. The data were produced by immunoSEQ multiplex PCR, yet TCRdb's version contains in-frame clones alone and is incomplete. The V and J calls and clone size were taken over from that table, and D and trimming were inferred from the DNA. The sample has 36,000 or so clones; around 90% are singletons. The sequence derives from a woman between 65 and 79 years old with active COVID-19. The chain has TRBV9 and TRBJ1-6; D may be TRBD1 (6 bases). The sequencing sample was made of peripheral blood. CDR3 loop: CASSPRGGQNSPLHF. The CDR3, as DNA: TGTGCCAGCAGCCCGAGGGGGGGACAAAATTCACCCCTCCACTTT.